The sequence of this TCR beta chain was determined in a study of blood T cell repertoires in COVID-19. Across the whole study: Both acute and convalescent COVID-19 samples were obtained from the United States, Italy and Spain. T cells, B-cell-depleted T cells, or PBMCs supplied cDNA or gDNA.

V gave up 1 base and J gave up 4 bases; unmatched junction bases: 4. The V gene's germline CDR1 is MGHRA and CDR2 YSYEKL. The CDR3 length is 15 residues. Participants' own reports of clinical history determined their cohort assignment. Per the original methods: Reference gene primer amplification yielded estimated nucleated cell counts. The protocol was immunoSEQ multiplex PCR, while the TCRdb copy is restricted to in-frame clones and leaves out a portion. D and trimming were read from the DNA, whereas the V and J calls and clone size are those reported in that table. Of roughly 250,000 clones in the sample, approximately 90% were seen once.

Sequencing input: PBMCs or T cells enriched from blood (not recorded which). The TCR was taken from a woman in her forties or fifties who had recovered from COVID-19. This chain joins TRBV4-1 and TRBJ2-7, with 10 bases identical to TRBD2. Here the CDR3 reads CASSQGASGSYEQYF. As DNA, the CDR3 is TGCGCCAGCAGCCAAGGTGCTAGCGGGAGTTACGAGCAGTACTTC.